This T cell receptor beta chain stems from a study of T cell responses to AZD1222 COVID-19 vaccine. Sequencing used immunoSEQ multiplex PCR; TCRdb keeps in-frame clones, though not all of them. The sample lists some 20,000 clones, about four fifths seen once, with roughly 16% in the top ten. CDR3 size: 22 residues. V trimming: 3 bases; J trimming: 1 base; junction bases outside the gene matches: 18. Germline V gene sequence: CDR1 KGHDR, CDR2 SFDVKD. V usage is TRBV24-1 and J usage is TRBJ2-2; 11 bases line up with TRBD2. The origin of this receptor is an adult who received the AZD1222 COVID-19 vaccine. The input for sequencing was peripheral blood, taken 28 days after the second AZD1222 dose. The CDR3: CATSDPSGGGPGTSGNTGELFF. CDR3 bases: TGTGCCACCAGTGATCCCTCTGGCGGAGGGCCCGGGACTAGCGGGAACACCGGGGAGCTGTTTTTT.